Below, 20 T cell receptor beta chains from the same sample are listed, as sequenced in a study. In TCRdb, the RT-PCR reads were re-called with MiXCR into one record per CDR3 protein. Among about 680,000 distinct CDR3 sequences listed, approximately 14% were seen once. Sequenced material: memory CD4+ T cells from blood. Every receptor here comes from a female donor in good health, serving as a healthy control.

This clonotype was observed a handful of times. J is TRBJ2-7 and V is TRBV6-2 or TRBV6-3, with TRBD1 matching over 7 bases. CDR1 and CDR2 (germline): MNHEY, SVGEGT. This CDR3 has 15 amino acids. Trimming at V came to 2 bases and at J to 9 bases, leaving 13 bases not matched to a gene. CDR3 in DNA: TGTGCCAGCAGTTACCCGACAGGGTTGAAGGTAGGGCAGTACTTC. It encodes CASSYPTGLKVGQYF.

The rearrangement uses TRBV20-1 and TRBJ2-2; D gene unclear. The CDR3 is 13 amino acids. V lost 6 bases and J lost 0, with 8 bases in between. Germline values: CDR1 DFQATT, CDR2 SNEGSKA (reference sequence). Here the CDR3 DNA reads TGCAGTGCCCCGCGCGCGAACACCGGGGAGCTGTTTTTT. As protein: CSAPRANTGELFF.

With regard to this clonotype: One end of the junction does not line up with germline, which may come from a read error. The V call is TRBV6-4, the J call TRBJ1-1; TRBD1 might be the D (5 bases). Per the germline V gene, CDR1 is MRHNA and CDR2 is SNTAGT. This CDR3 comprises 14 residues. DNA of the CDR3: TGTGACAGCAGTGCCGGGACGACGAACACTGAAGCTTTCTTT. Encoded protein: CDSSAGTTNTEAFF.

The chain employs TRBV7-2 and TRBJ1-2, with D possibly being TRBD1 (5 bases). The CDR3 loop spans 11 amino acids. From germline, CDR1 is SGHTA and CDR2 FQGNSA. Trimming stripped 2 bases from V and 8 bases from J, with 6 bases between. Here the CDR3 reads CASSLNRGYTF. The CDR3 DNA reads TGTGCCAGCAGCTTAAACAGGGGCTACACCTTC.

This clonotype has more than one count but fewer than ten. The chain has TRBV7-2 and TRBJ2-1, with a possible D match to TRBD2 (7 bases). Between the trimmed V and J ends, which lost 3 bases and 12 bases, there was a span of 18 bases. This CDR3 spans 14 amino acids. Germline assignment: CDR1 SGHTA and CDR2 FQGNSA. CDR3 sequence reads: CASSFNSGGALQFF. CDR3 nucleotide sequence: TGTGCCAGCAGCTTTAATTCGGGGGGCGCCTTGCAGTTCTTC.

The chain is built from TRBV18 and TRBJ1-2; the match to TRBD1 covers 7 bases. With V trimmed by 3 bases and J by 1 base, 11 bases remained unmatched. The CDR3 contains 17 residues. Germline CDR1 is KGHSH and CDR2 is LQKENI. Written as DNA, the CDR3 is TGTGCCAGCTCACCTTATCAACCCGGGACAGATAACTATGGCTACACCTTC. Translation gives CASSPYQPGTDNYGYTF.

The rearrangement uses TRBV6-1 and TRBJ2-7, with D possibly TRBD2 on 5 matching bases. From germline, CDR1 is MNHNS and CDR2 SASEGT. This CDR3 contains 12 residues. Trimming pared 1 base from V and 6 bases from J, leaving 7 bases between. The CDR3 coding sequence is TGTGCCAGCAGTGAAGACGCGGGCGAGCAGTACTTC. Protein product: CASSEDAGEQYF.

This clonotype has a handful of counts. The V and J genes are TRBV20-1 and TRBJ2-3; the match to TRBD1 covers 9 bases. Germline V lookup: CDR1 DFQATT, CDR2 SNEGSKA (reference sequence). The CDR3 extends over 15 amino acids. V was pared by 3 bases and J by 4 bases, with 8 bases of the junction left unmatched. As DNA, the CDR3 is TGCAGTGCTAGCCAACGGGACAGGGAGGCAGATACGCAGTATTTT. Protein sequence: CSASQRDREADTQYF.

This clonotype was detected ten times or more. The chain links TRBV5-1 to TRBJ2-7, with 7 positions matching TRBD1. CDR1 is SGHRS, CDR2 YFSETQ, per germline. CDR3 length: 13 residues. Unmatched junction bases numbered 4, after V lost 4 bases and J lost 3 bases. CDR3 DNA sequence: TGCGCCAGCAGCACAGGGGCTGGCTACGAGCAGTACTTC. Translating gives CASSTGAGYEQYF. The whole variable domain, remainder taken from reference TRBV5-1 and TRBJ2-7, is KAGVTQTPRYLIKTRGQQVTLSCSPISGHRSVSWYQQTPGQGLQFLFEYFSETQRNKGNFPGRFSGRQFSNSRSEMNVSTLELGDSALYLCASSTGAGYEQYFGPGTRLTVT.

This clonotype was observed a handful of times. The CDR3 is CASSEGSLVAGGTEAFF. DNA for the CDR3: TGTGCCAGCAGTGAAGGTTCCCTAGTGGCGGGTGGCACTGAAGCTTTCTTT. The chain uses TRBV6-1 and TRBJ1-1; the D is unclear. Between the trimmed V and J ends, which lost 1 base and 4 bases, there was a span of 19 bases. There are 17 residues in the CDR3. Germline V CDR1 and CDR2: MNHNS, SASEGT.

This clonotype came up many times. The genes are TRBV7-3 and TRBJ2-3; 8 bases are a match to TRBD2. Germline CDR1 is SGHTA and CDR2 is FQGTGA. The CDR3 spans 15 residues. V shed 6 bases, J shed 0 bases, and the junction held 5 bases outside the gene matches. Written as DNA, the CDR3 is TGTGCCAGCAGTCGGGGGGGCAGGAGCACAGATACGCAGTATTTT. This gives the protein CASSRGGRSTDTQYF. Drawing the rest from reference TRBV7-3 and TRBJ2-3, the complete variable domain is GAGVSQTPSNKVTEKGKYVELRCDPISGHTALYWYRQSLGQGPEFLIYFQGTGAADDSGLPNDRFFAVRPEGSVSTLKIQRTERGDSAVYLCASSRGGRSTDTQYFGPGTRLTVL.

The chain has TRBV15 and TRBJ1-2; 9 bases map to TRBD1. CDR3 length: 15 residues. Unmatched junction bases numbered 0, after V lost 1 base and J lost 0 bases. Germline assignment: CDR1 LNHNV and CDR2 YYDKDF (reference sequence). The CDR3 protein is CATSRGTGANYGYTF. Here the CDR3 DNA reads TGTGCCACCAGCAGAGGGACAGGGGCTAACTATGGCTACACCTTC.

This clonotype was observed a handful of times. This chain's CDR3 is CASSLTPGTGNQPQHF. CDR3 coding DNA: TGCGCCAGCAGCCTAACCCCCGGGACAGGCAATCAGCCCCAGCATTTT. The V gene is TRBV4-1, the J gene TRBJ1-5, with TRBD1 identical over 7 bases. V trimming: 4 bases; J trimming: 2 bases; junction bases outside the gene matches: 8. The CDR3 length is 16 residues. The germline V gene has CDR1 MGHRA and CDR2 YSYEKL.

The chain links TRBV6-6 to TRBJ1-2; 8 bases agree with TRBD1. J lost 4 bases, V lost 4 bases, and 5 bases had no gene match. Looked up from germline, CDR1 is MNHNY and CDR2 is SVGAGI (reference sequence). The CDR3 loop spans 14 amino acids. This chain's CDR3 is CASSSTDRGYGYTF. CDR3 nucleotides: TGTGCCAGCAGTTCAACCGACAGGGGCTATGGCTACACCTTC.

This chain links TRBV5-1 with TRBJ1-6; D remains unclear. Trimming took 3 bases from V and 10 from J, leaving 11 bases between them. The CDR3 is 13 residues long. The germline V gene has CDR1 SGHRS and CDR2 YFSETQ. CDR3 sequence: CASSSNFGSPLHF. DNA of the CDR3: TGCGCCAGCAGCTCTAACTTTGGGTCACCCCTCCACTTT.

This clonotype was picked up many times. The V and J genes are TRBV6-5 and TRBJ1-4, with D unclear. The CDR3 is 14 amino acids. Looked up from germline, CDR1 is MNHEY and CDR2 is SVGAGI. The ends were cut back, 6 bases at V and 5 bases at J, with 13 bases in the middle. The CDR3 bases are TGTGCCAGCAGCCGCTCTTTGCAGAATGAAAAACTGTTTTTT. Protein product: CASSRSLQNEKLFF.

The chain is built from TRBV4-1 and TRBJ2-1; 15 bases are shared with TRBD2. The CDR3 is 16 residues long. Unmatched junction bases numbered 6, after V lost 3 bases and J lost 9 bases. Germline CDR1 reads MGHRA; CDR2 reads YSYEKL. CDR3 sequence: CASSHGTSGRRLEQFF. The CDR3 DNA reads as TGCGCCAGCAGCCACGGGACTAGCGGGAGGCGACTTGAGCAGTTCTTC.

This sequence joins TRBV27 and TRBJ2-5; D remains ambiguous. The ends were cut back, 0 bases at V and 1 base at J, with 9 bases in the middle. Germline assignment: CDR1 MNHEY and CDR2 SMNVEV (reference sequence). This CDR3 spans 15 amino acids. CDR3 sequence reads: CASSLSYQAQETQYF. In DNA, the CDR3 is TGTGCCAGCAGTTTATCCTACCAAGCCCAAGAGACCCAGTACTTC.

The chain uses TRBV7-8 and TRBJ1-6; 10 bases are a match to TRBD1. CDR1 is SGHVS, CDR2 FQNEAQ, per germline. With 5 bases clipped from V and 10 bases from J, the junction kept 8 bases outside the gene matches. The CDR3 has 15 amino acids. DNA of the CDR3: TGTGCCAGCAGCACCAGGACAGGGGGAGGATCACCCCTCCACTTT. This codes for CASSTRTGGGSPLHF.

This clonotype was found many times. V and J are TRBV20-1 and TRBJ2-7, with 9 bases fitting TRBD1. V dropped 3 bases and J dropped 4; count of bases not matched to a gene: 10. The CDR3 totals 15 residues. CDR1 and CDR2 from the germline V gene are DFQATT and SNEGSKA (reference sequence). CDR3 sequence: CSASAQGAATYEQYF. Written as DNA, the CDR3 is TGCAGTGCTAGTGCACAGGGGGCAGCTACGTACGAGCAGTACTTC.